Below are 25 T cell receptor beta chains sequenced from a single sample in a study of blood T cell repertoires in COVID-19. Data came from immunoSEQ multiplex PCR; TCRdb stores just in-frame clones and leaves some out. The sample lists approximately 81,000 clones, about nine tenths occurring once. The specimen was peripheral blood. These receptors all stem from an older man with active or convalescent COVID-19.

This rearrangement joins TRBV4-3 to TRBJ1-4, with TRBD1 identical over 10 bases. The J segment lost 7 bases and the V segment lost 0 bases, leaving 5 bases of the junction unmatched. CDR1 and CDR2 from the germline V gene are LGHNA and YSLEER. CDR3 length: 16 amino acids. The CDR3 DNA reads TGCGCCAGCAGCCAAGATGGCGGGACAGGGGCTGAAAAACTGTTTTTT. This encodes CASSQDGGTGAEKLFF.

The gene calls are TRBV10-3 and TRBJ2-6; 7 nucleotides agree with TRBD1. J was trimmed by 0 bases and V by 6 bases; bases with no gene match: 20. CDR3 length: 21 residues. CDR1 and CDR2 from the germline V gene are ENHRY and SYGVKD. CDR3 DNA sequence: TGTGCCATCAGGGCCCGGGAAGGGGGCTTAAATACGAACTCTGGGGCCAACGTCCTGACTTTC. Its translation: CAIRAREGGLNTNSGANVLTF.

J is TRBJ2-7 and V is TRBV5-1; weak D call: TRBD1 (7 bases). The CDR3 has 16 residues. Trimming removed 1 base from V and 3 bases from J, with 17 bases in between. Germline lookup yields CDR1 SGHRS and CDR2 YFSETQ. CDR3 sequence (DNA): TGCGCCAGCAGCTTGTATTGGCAGGGGGGTAACTACGAGCAGTACTTC. Its protein product is CASSLYWQGGNYEQYF.

The chain is built from TRBV7-6 and TRBJ2-7, with 7 bases fitting TRBD1. Germline V lookup: CDR1 SGHVS, CDR2 FNYEAQ. V dropped 5 bases and J dropped 2; count of bases not matched to a gene: 6. The CDR3 runs 14 residues. The CDR3 sequence: CASSPWTGAYEQYF. The CDR3 DNA reads as TGTGCCAGCAGCCCTTGGACAGGAGCCTACGAGCAGTACTTC.

The rearrangement links TRBV11-3 to TRBJ2-1; perhaps TRBD2 as D (5 bases). Germline loops: CDR1 SGHNT, CDR2 YENEEA. Trimming removed 1 base from V and 5 bases from J, with 9 bases in between. This CDR3 has 14 amino acids. CDR3 in DNA: TGTGCCAGCAGCTTAGGTTCGGGGAACAATGAGCAGTTCTTC. Translating it yields CASSLGSGNNEQFF.

The chain couples TRBV5-5 to TRBJ1-1; 7 nucleotides match TRBD1. Looked up from germline, CDR1 is SGHKS and CDR2 is YYEKEE (reference sequence). With V trimmed by 4 bases and J by 0 bases, 3 bases remained unmatched. This CDR3 is built from 14 residues. The CDR3 DNA follows: TGTGCCAGCAGCGTCGGGACAGTGAACACTGAAGCTTTCTTT. Protein product: CASSVGTVNTEAFF.

This clone was seen once. This chain connects TRBV3-1 (or the pseudogene TRBV3-2) to TRBJ1-1, with 9 bases aligning to TRBD1. Germline V lookup: CDR1 LGHDT, CDR2 YNNKEL (reference sequence). The CDR3 has 15 amino acids. The V segment lost 3 bases and the J segment 6 bases; nucleotides outside the gene matches: 8. The CDR3 DNA is TGTGCCAGCAGCCAGGGAGGGGGACAGGGCTCTGAAGCTTTCTTT. This codes for CASSQGGGQGSEAFF.

This clone was recorded only once. V is TRBV4-1 and J is TRBJ2-6; no firm D call. Germline V gives CDR1 MGHRA, CDR2 YSYEKL. CDR3 size: 15 residues. V was trimmed by 5 bases and J by 2 bases, leaving 10 bases between them. The CDR3 sequence: CASSWPGTGANVLTF. CDR3 DNA: TGCGCCAGCAGCTGGCCGGGTACTGGGGCCAACGTCCTGACTTTC.

The genes are TRBV29-1 and TRBJ2-3; possibly TRBD1 for D (7 bases). V lost 2 bases to trimming and J lost 3 bases, with 21 bases between them. The CDR3 contains 17 residues. Germline CDR1 and CDR2: SQVTM and ANQGSEA. DNA of the CDR3: TGCAGCGTTGAACGAGTAACAGGGGCGGGGATGACAGATACGCAGTATTTT. It is translated as CSVERVTGAGMTDTQYF.

This clone occurred once. The chain uses TRBV4-3 and TRBJ2-1; a weak D match, TRBD1 (6 bases). V lost 0 bases and J lost 1, with 10 bases in between. The CDR3 covers 16 residues. Germline CDR1 and CDR2: LGHNA and YSLEER. The DNA for the CDR3 is TGCGCCAGCAGCCAAGATTACAGGGCGTCCTACAATGAGCAGTTCTTC. Translated: CASSQDYRASYNEQFF.

This clone was seen once. DNA for the CDR3: TGCAGTGCAAAGAGGGCGGAAAAACTGTTTTTT. Amino acids: CSAKRAEKLFF. The V and J genes are TRBV20-1 and TRBJ1-4; D gene ambiguous. This CDR3 is built from 11 residues. Germline CDR1 reads DFQATT; CDR2 reads SNEGSKA (reference sequence). Trimming removed 6 bases from V and 8 bases from J, with 10 bases in between.

The V gene is TRBV5-5, the J gene TRBJ2-1; 9 bases fit TRBD2. This CDR3 contains 16 residues. Germline CDR1 SGHKS, CDR2 YYEKEE (reference sequence). V was clipped by 0 bases and J by 3 bases; unmatched bases: 4. CDR3 residues: CASSLAPSGDYNEQFF. CDR3 nucleotide sequence: TGTGCCAGCAGCTTGGCCCCTAGCGGGGACTACAATGAGCAGTTCTTC.

The chain employs TRBV29-1 and TRBJ1-1; D may be TRBD1 (5 bases). Germline-derived CDR1 and CDR2 are SQVTM and ANQGSEA. The V end was cut by 4 bases, the J end by 4 bases, with 16 bases between. The CDR3 is 14 amino acids. CDR3 region: CSVVLSTGGTEAFF. DNA for the CDR3: TGCAGCGTTGTATTAAGCACCGGGGGCACTGAAGCTTTCTTT.

The genes are TRBV5-1 and TRBJ2-1, with 8 bases matching TRBD2. The V gene end was trimmed by 2 bases and the J gene end by 10 bases; junction bases not matched to a gene: 5. This CDR3 contains 13 residues. CDR1 SGHRS and CDR2 YFSETQ come from the germline V gene. CDR3 nucleotide sequence: TGCGCCAGCAGCTTCGGCCCGGGAGGGGAGCAGTTCTTC. The encoded protein is CASSFGPGGEQFF.

This chain connects TRBV24-1 to TRBJ2-6; 9 bases are a match to TRBD1. Per the germline V gene, CDR1 is KGHDR and CDR2 is SFDVKD. Trimming took 9 bases from V and 2 from J; bases not matched to a gene: 7. CDR3 size: 16 residues. The chain's CDR3 is CATAGTGFTGANVLTF. The CDR3 DNA sequence: TGTGCCACCGCGGGGACAGGGTTCACTGGGGCCAACGTCCTGACTTTC.

The chain employs TRBV5-6 and TRBJ2-7, with D maybe TRBD1 (7 bases). The CDR3 is 16 residues long. Trimming left V 4 bases short and J 2 bases short, with 19 bases between. Germline assignment: CDR1 SGHDT and CDR2 YYEEEE. This CDR3 is CASSTSRDRKPYEQYF. CDR3 sequence (DNA): TGTGCCAGCAGCACTAGCCGGGACAGAAAGCCCTACGAGCAGTACTTC. Full variable domain (outside the CDR3, taken from reference TRBV5-6 and TRBJ2-7): DAGVTQSPTHLIKTRGQQVTLRCSPKSGHDTVSWYQQALGQGPQFIFQYYEEEERQRGNFPDRFSGHQFPNYSSELNVNALLLGDSALYLCASSTSRDRKPYEQYFGPGTRLTVT.

This clone was detected once. The chain employs TRBV7-2 and TRBJ2-2; D may be TRBD2 (6 bases). CDR1 SGHTA and CDR2 FQGNSA come from the germline V gene. Trimming cost V 6 bases and J 7 bases, with 15 bases left between them. The CDR3 loop spans 14 amino acids. CDR3 sequence reads: CASSSGLGVGELFF. CDR3 DNA sequence: TGTGCCAGCAGTTCGGGACTCGGGGTCGGGGAGCTGTTTTTT. Full variable domain (rest looked up from reference TRBV7-2 and TRBJ2-2): GAGVSQSPSNKVTEKGKDVELRCDPISGHTALYWYRQSLGQGLEFLIYFQGNSAPDKSGLPSDRFSAERTGGSVSTLTIQRTQQEDSAVYLCASSSGLGVGELFFGEGSRLTVL.

The rearrangement uses TRBV19 and TRBJ1-2; 10 nucleotides align to TRBD1. There are 13 residues in the CDR3. Germline CDR1 LNHDA, CDR2 SQIVND (reference sequence). Trimming took 7 bases from V and 6 from J; bases not matched to a gene: 5. CDR3 loop: CASTGGTGDGYTF. The CDR3 DNA follows: TGTGCCAGTACCGGCGGGACAGGGGATGGCTACACCTTC.

The genes are TRBV18 and TRBJ1-2; D remains unclear. The CDR3 totals 13 residues. Germline CDR1 is KGHSH and CDR2 is LQKENI. V dropped 3 bases and J dropped 2 bases, with 7 bases sitting between them. CDR3 DNA sequence: TGTGCCAGCTCACCTGCGGGGAACTATGGCTACACCTTC. Translating gives CASSPAGNYGYTF.

This sequence joins TRBV11-3 and TRBJ2-6, with D perhaps TRBD1 (6 bases). The CDR3 consists of 16 residues. The ends were cut back, 4 bases at V and 0 bases at J, with 10 bases in the middle. The germline CDR1 and CDR2 sequences are SGHNT and YENEEA. DNA for the CDR3: TGTGCCAGCAGCTCCGGGACATCCTCTGGGGCCAACGTCCTGACTTTC. Amino acids: CASSSGTSSGANVLTF.

The genes are TRBV19 and TRBJ2-7; 8 bases are shared with TRBD1. Per the germline V gene, CDR1 is LNHDA and CDR2 is SQIVND (reference sequence). The V gene end was trimmed by 2 bases and the J gene end by 0 bases; junction bases not matched to a gene: 0. This CDR3 has 14 residues. The CDR3 sequence is CASSITGGSYEQYF. The CDR3 nucleotides read TGTGCCAGTAGTATAACAGGGGGCTCCTACGAGCAGTACTTC.

The rearrangement uses TRBV5-1 and TRBJ1-3, with no clear D. CDR3 length: 15 amino acids. Trimming took off 0 bases at V and 4 bases at J, with 11 bases between the two ends. Germline CDR1 SGHRS, CDR2 YFSETQ. The CDR3 spells CASSLGQPGGNTIYF. For the CDR3, the DNA is TGCGCCAGCAGCTTGGGGCAGCCCGGGGGAAACACCATATATTTT. Together with reference TRBV5-1 and TRBJ1-3, the CDR3 gives the full variable domain: KAGVTQTPRYLIKTRGQQVTLSCSPISGHRSVSWYQQTPGQGLQFLFEYFSETQRNKGNFPGRFSGRQFSNSRSEMNVSTLELGDSALYLCASSLGQPGGNTIYFGEGSWLTVV.

The chain couples TRBV9 to TRBJ1-2; D uncertain. The V end lost 5 bases, the J end lost 0 bases, and 8 bases lay between the germline ends. Germline loops: CDR1 SGDLS, CDR2 YYNGEE. The CDR3 totals 13 residues. CDR3 in DNA: TGTGCCAGCAGAGCGTTAGCTAACTATGGCTACACCTTC. Protein: CASRALANYGYTF.

DNA for the CDR3: TGTGCCAGCTCACCCTACACCCCGACAGGAGCTGGCTATGGCTACACCTTC. It yields the protein CASSPYTPTGAGYGYTF. This chain links TRBV18 with TRBJ1-2, with D possibly matching TRBD1 (6 bases). V lost 3 bases and J 4 bases, leaving 21 bases between the germline ends. This CDR3 has 17 residues. The germline V gene has CDR1 KGHSH and CDR2 LQKENI. Based on the CDR3 plus reference TRBV18 and TRBJ1-2, the full variable domain is NAGVMQNPRHLVRRRGQEARLRCSPMKGHSHVYWYRQLPEEGLKFMVYLQKENIIDESGMPKERFSAEFPKEGPSILRIQQVVRGDSAAYFCASSPYTPTGAGYGYTFGSGTRLTVV.

The V call is TRBV5-1, the J call TRBJ1-6, with TRBD1 identical over 7 bases. CDR1 SGHRS and CDR2 YFSETQ come from the germline V gene. The J segment lost 15 bases and the V segment lost 2 bases, leaving 8 bases of the junction unmatched. This CDR3 contains 13 residues. In nucleotides, the CDR3 is TGCGCCAGCAGCTTAGAGACAGGGAAGAGCCTCCACTTT. Translation: CASSLETGKSLHF.